This TCR beta chain was sequenced during a study of identical twins. General study points: In cord blood, abundant beta clonotypes had fewer insertions; memory showed no trend.

Healthy Caucasian individuals made up all the donors. Trimming left V 6 bases short and J 2 bases short, with 14 bases between. The CDR3 spans 15 residues. Germline lookup yields CDR1 MDHEN and CDR2 SYDVKM. This clonotype was found many times. Its antigen is unidentified. Through template switching, a universal primer site was introduced, and the cDNA contained unique molecular identifiers. TCRdb fed the 5' RACE reads into MiXCR, producing one record per CDR3 protein. The sample holds fewer than 650,000 distinct CDR3 sequences, 7.5% to 10% seen once. These data also formed part of another study, on yellow fever vaccine responses in identical twins.

The chain has TRBV28 and TRBJ2-4; no reliable D call. Sequenced input: PBMCs. This sequence originates from a woman aged 18-30 years in good health. The CDR3 DNA follows: TGTGCCAGCAGCAGAATAAAGGGCCCCAAAAACATTCAGTACTTC. Protein product: CASSRIKGPKNIQYF. Together with reference TRBV28 and TRBJ2-4, the CDR3 gives the full variable domain: DVKVTQSSRYLVKRTGEKVFLECVQDMDHENMFWYRQDPGLGLRLIYFSYDVKMKEKGDIPEGYSVSREKKERFSLILESASTNQTSMYLCASSRIKGPKNIQYFGAGTRLSVL.